These T cell receptor beta chains were read from a single sample in a study of brain T cells in children with intractable seizures. Method: immunoSEQ multiplex PCR; TCRdb's copy keeps in-frame clones and lacks some. The sample consists of roughly 69,000 clones, 90% to 96% of them appearing once. The sequences come from peripheral blood, collected at surgery. These receptor sequences come from a boy under two years old with focal cortical dysplasia and intractable seizures. CDR3s include the opening cysteine and the closing phenylalanine or tryptophan. The D gene is left open where the match is weak. Only part of the rows carry a size: once, few, many, or a class if the clone is expanded.

clone_size,d_call,j_call,v_call,cdr3_aa,cdr3_nt
NA,NA,TRBJ1-3,TRBV10-3,CAISESPGRFSGNTIYF,TGTGCCATCAGTGAGTCACCGGGGCGATTCTCTGGAAACACCATATATTTT
NA,NA,TRBJ1-1,TRBV5-4,CASRARTGSNTEAFF,TGTGCCAGCAGGGCACGAACAGGGAGTAACACTGAAGCTTTCTTT
NA,NA,TRBJ2-7,TRBV5-1,CASKTGPNSYEQYF,TGCGCCAGCAAGACCGGGCCCAACTCCTACGAGCAGTACTTC
NA,TRBD1,TRBJ2-3,TRBV5-6,CASSQGTGGADTQYF,TGTGCCAGCAGCCAAGGGACAGGGGGCGCAGATACGCAGTATTTT
once,TRBD1,TRBJ1-1,TRBV10-3,CAIRGQGVGEAFF,TGTGCCATCAGGGGACAGGGGGTTGGTGAAGCTTTCTTT
NA,NA,TRBJ2-7,TRBV5-1,CASSLSRGSTYEQYF,TGCGCCAGCAGCTTGAGCCGGGGGTCGACCTACGAGCAGTACTTC
NA,TRBD1,TRBJ1-1,TRBV19,CASSGQDTEAFF,TGTGCCAGTAGTGGACAGGACACTGAAGCTTTCTTT
NA,NA,TRBJ2-5,TRBV6-5,CASSFTSPKETQYF,TGTGCCAGCAGTTTTACAAGCCCCAAGGAGACCCAGTACTTC
NA,TRBD2,TRBJ2-3,TRBV7-3,CASSLTSGRDTQYF,TGTGCCAGCAGCTTAACTAGCGGGAGAGATACGCAGTATTTT
NA,NA,TRBJ2-1,TRBV7-9,CASSFKGNSYNEQFF,TGTGCCAGCAGCTTTAAGGGGAACTCCTACAATGAGCAGTTCTTC
few,NA,TRBJ2-7,TRBV4-3,CASSQDTGPYEQYF,TGCGCCAGCAGCCAAGATACAGGGCCCTACGAGCAGTACTTC
NA,TRBD1,TRBJ2-5,TRBV7-9,CASNPRDRQETQYF,TGTGCCAGCAACCCCCGGGACAGACAAGAGACCCAGTACTTC
NA,TRBD1,TRBJ1-2,TRBV10-3,CAKGTGYGYTF,TGTGCCAAGGGGACAGGGTATGGCTACACCTTC
NA,NA,TRBJ1-1,TRBV6-5,CASSRTVDEAFF,TGTGCCAGCAGTCGGACGGTGGACGAAGCTTTCTTT
NA,TRBD1,TRBJ1-4,TRBV10-3,CAISARDRRPFVATNEKLFF,TGTGCCATCAGTGCCCGGGACAGGCGGCCGTTCGTTGCAACTAATGAAAAACTGTTTTTT
once,NA,TRBJ1-2,TRBV2,CASSDRIYGYTF,TGTGCCAGCAGTGACAGGATCTATGGCTACACCTTC
NA,TRBD2,TRBJ2-2,TRBV6-5,CASSQTSGSSGELFF,TGTGCCAGCAGTCAGACTAGCGGGAGCTCCGGGGAGCTGTTTTTT
NA,NA,TRBJ2-2,TRBV27,CASSLSGNPGELFF,TGTGCCAGCAGTTTATCGGGGAATCCCGGGGAGCTGTTTTTT
NA,NA,TRBJ1-5,TRBV10-3,CASDPGPRLHQPQHF,TGTGCCAGCGATCCGGGACCGCGACTCCATCAGCCCCAGCATTTT
NA,NA,TRBJ2-7,TRBV4-1,CASSQVAGEQYF,TGCGCCAGCAGCCAAGTGGCGGGCGAGCAGTACTTC
NA,TRBD1,TRBJ2-7,TRBV27,CASSRDRASYEQYF,TGTGCCAGCAGCCGGGACAGGGCCTCCTACGAGCAGTACTTC
NA,NA,TRBJ2-1,TRBV7-2,CASSSTFFNEQFF,TGTGCCAGCAGCTCGACTTTCTTCAATGAGCAGTTCTTC
NA,TRBD2,TRBJ2-3,TRBV19,CASSIPAGGTDTQYF,TGTGCCAGTAGTATCCCAGCGGGAGGCACAGATACGCAGTATTTT
NA,NA,TRBJ2-7,TRBV7-8,CASSLVGGGYEQYF,TGTGCCAGCAGCTTAGTAGGAGGGGGCTACGAGCAGTACTTC
NA,NA,TRBJ2-7,TRBV6-5,CASSPGHLSYEQYF,TGTGCCAGCAGTCCGGGACACTTGAGCTACGAGCAGTACTTC
NA,TRBD1,TRBJ1-1,TRBV12-5,CASGFSQGENTEAFF,TGTGCTAGTGGTTTCTCTCAGGGGGAGAACACTGAAGCTTTCTTT
NA,NA,TRBJ2-7,TRBV6-5,CASSNSAGWHEQYF,TGTGCCAGCAGCAATTCCGCAGGGTGGCACGAGCAGTACTTC
NA,TRBD2,TRBJ2-2,TRBV6-5,CASSRGGLGTGELFF,TGTGCCAGCTCCCGTGGGGGACTAGGGACCGGGGAGCTGTTTTTT
NA,TRBD1,TRBJ2-3,TRBV9,CASSVDARGRTDTQYF,TGTGCCAGCAGCGTAGATGCCAGGGGGCGAACAGATACGCAGTATTTT
NA,NA,TRBJ2-1,TRBV28,CASSLDSLSYNEQFF,TGTGCCAGCAGTTTGGACTCCCTATCCTACAATGAGCAGTTCTTC
NA,TRBD1,TRBJ2-7,TRBV10-3,CAISDRQGFNEQYF,TGTGCCATCAGTGATCGACAGGGGTTTAACGAGCAGTACTTC
NA,TRBD2,TRBJ2-3,TRBV5-3,CARSTSGSGTDTQYF,TGTGCCAGAAGCACTAGCGGGAGTGGGACAGATACGCAGTATTTT
NA,TRBD2,TRBJ2-7,TRBV2,CASSEGLAGSYEQYF,TGTGCCAGCAGTGAAGGTCTAGCGGGTTCCTACGAGCAGTACTTC
NA,NA,TRBJ1-5,TRBV7-6,CASAWGEGQPQHF,TGTGCCTCGGCTTGGGGGGAGGGTCAGCCCCAGCATTTT
once,TRBD2,TRBJ2-7,TRBV13,CASSLGGLAGESSYEQYF,TGTGCCAGCAGCTTAGGCGGACTAGCGGGGGAGAGCTCCTACGAGCAGTACTTC
NA,NA,TRBJ2-1,TRBV6-6,CASSYWPGDNEQFF,TGTGCCAGCAGTTATTGGCCAGGGGACAATGAGCAGTTCTTC
NA,NA,TRBJ1-5,TRBV2,CASSEDSRPQHF,TGTGCCAGCAGTGAGGATTCGAGGCCCCAGCATTTT
once,TRBD1,TRBJ1-1,TRBV3-1/TRBV3-2,CASSPAGGGNTEAFF,TGTGCCAGCAGTCCCGCAGGGGGGGGGAACACTGAAGCTTTCTTT
NA,NA,TRBJ2-1,TRBV5-1,CASSLNGGLYNEQFF,TGCGCCAGCAGCTTGAACGGGGGGCTCTACAATGAGCAGTTCTTC
NA,TRBD1,TRBJ2-3,TRBV5-1,CASSPGQGGTDTQYF,TGCGCCAGCAGCCCGGGACAGGGGGGTACAGATACGCAGTATTTT
NA,NA,TRBJ1-2,TRBV12-3/TRBV12-4,CASEWGGPGYTF,TGTGCCAGCGAATGGGGGGGACCCGGCTACACCTTC
NA,TRBD2,TRBJ2-1,TRBV6-2/TRBV6-3,CASRPPRGSGRAGNEQFF,TGTGCCAGCCGCCCCCCGAGAGGAAGCGGGAGGGCCGGTAATGAGCAGTTCTTC
NA,NA,TRBJ2-7,TRBV2,CASSAAKGFEQYF,TGTGCCAGCAGTGCAGCGAAGGGTTTCGAGCAGTACTTC
NA,NA,TRBJ2-1,TRBV3-1/TRBV3-2,CASSPDYSYNEQFF,TGTGCCAGCAGTCCTGACTATTCCTACAATGAGCAGTTCTTC
NA,NA,TRBJ1-4,TRBV14,CASSQLQMTNEKLFF,TGTGCCAGCAGCCAACTCCAGATGACAAATGAAAAACTGTTTTTT
once,NA,TRBJ2-3,TRBV27,CASRLLALKDTQYF,TGTGCCAGCAGGCTTCTAGCGTTAAAAGATACGCAGTATTTT
NA,TRBD1,TRBJ2-1,TRBV5-1,CASSLQQGQGDEQFF,TGCGCCAGCAGCTTGCAACAGGGACAGGGGGATGAGCAGTTCTTC
NA,NA,TRBJ1-1,TRBV7-2,CASSPRDSKATEAFF,TGTGCCAGCAGCCCTAGAGACAGCAAAGCCACTGAAGCTTTCTTT
NA,TRBD2,TRBJ2-1,TRBV5-4,CASSEAGGSYNEQFF,TGTGCCAGCAGCGAAGCGGGAGGCTCCTACAATGAGCAGTTCTTC
NA,NA,TRBJ1-1,TRBV25-1,CASSESKGVNTEAFF,TGTGCCAGCAGTGAATCGAAGGGGGTGAACACTGAAGCTTTCTTT
NA,TRBD2,TRBJ2-1,TRBV6-5,CASSWGSGGFGEQFF,TGTGCCAGCAGTTGGGGTAGCGGGGGGTTTGGTGAGCAGTTCTTC
NA,NA,TRBJ1-1,TRBV19,CASSKTGGLNTEAFF,TGTGCCAGTAGTAAAACGGGGGGACTTAACACTGAAGCTTTCTTT
NA,NA,TRBJ2-7,TRBV28,CASSLFGRGREQYF,TGTGCCAGCAGTTTATTTGGACGTGGTAGGGAGCAGTACTTC
NA,NA,TRBJ2-7,TRBV7-2,CASSTGLFEQYF,TGTGCCAGCAGTACGGGCCTTTTCGAGCAGTACTTC
NA,TRBD2,TRBJ2-3,TRBV6-4,CASSENPPGRAGVDTQYF,TGTGCCAGCAGTGAAAATCCCCCCGGGAGGGCCGGGGTAGATACGCAGTATTTT
NA,NA,TRBJ2-3,TRBV28,CASSLVPRVFTDTQYF,TGTGCCAGCAGTTTAGTACCCAGGGTATTCACAGATACGCAGTATTTT
NA,NA,TRBJ1-1,TRBV7-8,CASSIQGMNTEAFF,TGTGCCAGCAGCATACAGGGCATGAACACTGAAGCTTTCTTT
NA,TRBD2,TRBJ2-7,TRBV19,CASSIIAGGDEQYF,TGTGCCAGTAGTATAATAGCGGGAGGGGACGAGCAGTACTTC